This TCR beta chain was sequenced in a study of T cells expressing NK-cell markers. Whole-study context: One of eight sequenced donors was HCMV-seronegative; the other seven were seropositive.

Germline CDR1 SGHTA, CDR2 FQGTGA. This CDR3 has 15 residues. The TCR beta cDNA came from 5'RACE template switching with UMIs. TCRdb derives one entry per CDR3 protein from the 5' RACE reads, leaving out DNA. This sample's table reports about 390,000 distinct CDR3 sequences. Specimen: blood T cells: a sorted CD56 or NKG2C T cell subset, CD4+ or CD8+ T cells, or bulk PBMC T cells (not recorded which). This rearrangement joins TRBV7-3 to TRBJ2-1; with no DNA, the TCRdb D assignment of TRBD1 cannot be verified. The TCR was taken from a woman aged 45-59 years in good health. CDR3 sequence: CASSPGQHSMQEQFF.